What follows are 26 T cell receptor beta chains derived from one specimen sequenced in a study of T cell responses to AZD1222 COVID-19 vaccine (dated by TCRdb to about 2021). According to the study, the label for this sample's time point signals: about 28 days (+/-7) after the second vaccine dose. Explained via the paper, the treatment or condition label denotes: meningococcal conjugate vaccine given as trial control. Libraries were constructed by the immunoSEQ multiplex PCR assay. TCRdb provides this immuneACCESS table in a form limited to in-frame rearrangements. Some clones are lacking; in checked studies, under half of them reflect an unresolved V gene, and why the rest are absent is not known. This sample is represented by some 150,000 clones; 90% of them were singletons. The top ten constitute more than 3.5% of the sample. Sequenced material: peripheral blood, taken 28 days after the second dose of the MenACWY control vaccine. These receptors originate from an adult who received the MenACWY meningococcal vaccine as a control.

The chain joins TRBV7-8 to TRBJ2-3; tentatively, D is TRBD1 or TRBD2 (5 bases each). The length of the CDR3 is 16 residues. V dropped 5 bases and J dropped 4 bases, with 19 bases sitting between them. Germline-derived CDR1 and CDR2 are SGHVS and FQNEAQ. Here the CDR3 reads CASSNRDLGKADTQYF. Written as DNA, the CDR3 is TGTGCCAGCAGCAACCGGGACCTTGGAAAGGCAGATACGCAGTATTTT.

This chain links TRBV24-1 with TRBJ1-1; 7 bases line up with TRBD1. This CDR3 contains 13 residues. The junction had 6 bases not matched to a gene; V was cut back by 7 bases and J by 5 bases. CDR1 is KGHDR, CDR2 SFDVKD, per germline. The CDR3 DNA reads TGTGCCACCAGAAACAGGGGTGGGACTGAAGCTTTCTTT. Translating gives CATRNRGGTEAFF.

This chain uses TRBV5-1 with TRBJ2-5; 9 bases agree with TRBD2. Germline V CDR1 and CDR2: SGHRS, YFSETQ. V trimming: 0 bases; J trimming: 2 bases; junction bases outside the gene matches: 5. The CDR3 is 16 residues long. The CDR3 region is CASSLGSSGSQETQYF. CDR3 bases: TGCGCCAGCAGCTTGGGTAGTAGCGGGAGTCAAGAGACCCAGTACTTC.

The DNA for the CDR3 is TGTGCCAGCTCACCACTCCGGGACAGGGTCAATCAGCCCCAGCATTTT. Amino acid sequence: CASSPLRDRVNQPQHF. The chain combines TRBV18 with TRBJ1-5, with 9 bases fitting TRBD1. The V gene end was trimmed by 1 base and the J gene end by 3 bases; junction bases not matched to a gene: 4. The germline V gene encodes CDR1 KGHSH and CDR2 LQKENI. The CDR3 is made up of 16 amino acids.

The rearrangement joins TRBV4-3 to TRBJ2-1; 9 nucleotides line up with TRBD2. V gave up 1 base and J gave up 8 bases; unmatched junction bases: 12. The CDR3 loop spans 17 amino acids. Germline-derived CDR1 and CDR2 are LGHNA and YSLEER. The CDR3 reads CASSQGEAGGPRYEQFF. CDR3 in DNA: TGCGCCAGCAGCCAAGGTGAGGCGGGAGGGCCCCGTTATGAGCAGTTCTTC.

As DNA, the CDR3 is TGTGCCAGCAGTTGGACAGGAGAGAATGGCTACACCTTC. Translated: CASSWTGENGYTF. The chain joins TRBV27 to TRBJ1-2; 7 positions match TRBD1. The junction had 5 bases not matched to a gene; V was cut back by 4 bases and J by 6 bases. Germline V gene data show CDR1 as MNHEY and CDR2 as SMNVEV (reference sequence). This CDR3 is 13 amino acids long.

The rearrangement joins TRBV19 to TRBJ1-1; weak D call: TRBD1 (6 bases). Deletions cut 5 bases from V and 4 bases from J, with 17 bases between. Germline CDR1 is LNHDA and CDR2 is SQIVND (reference sequence). CDR3 length: 15 amino acids. The DNA of the CDR3 is TGTGCCAGTAGTCCAGGGTGGGGGCTTTTCACTGAAGCTTTCTTT. Amino acids: CASSPGWGLFTEAFF. The full variable domain, with the rest looked up from reference TRBV19 and TRBJ1-1, is DGGITQSPKYLFRKEGQNVTLSCEQNLNHDAMYWYRQDPGQGLRLIYYSQIVNDFQKGDIAEGYSVSREKKESFPLTVTSAQKNPTAFYLCASSPGWGLFTEAFFGQGTRLTVV.

Turning to this clone: The junction shows a germline mismatch at one end, possibly a read error. The gene calls are TRBV10-3 and TRBJ2-1; 7 bases map to TRBD1. Germline V CDR1 and CDR2: ENHRY, SYGVKD. CDR3 size: 13 residues. DNA of the CDR3: TGTGCCATCACTGAGACAGGGAAGGATGAGCAGTTCTTC. The encoded protein is CAITETGKDEQFF.

This sequence joins TRBV19 and TRBJ1-4; D gene ambiguous. This CDR3 has 15 residues. Germline V CDR1 and CDR2: LNHDA, SQIVND (reference sequence). With 3 bases removed from V and 5 bases from J, the gap between germline ends came to 13 bases. The CDR3 sequence: CASSIQSLPNEKLFF. Here the CDR3 DNA reads TGTGCCAGTAGTATTCAATCCCTTCCGAATGAAAAACTGTTTTTT.

V gene TRBV18 combines with J gene TRBJ2-7, with 7 positions matching TRBD1. CDR1 KGHSH and CDR2 LQKENI come from the germline V gene. This CDR3 region has 15 residues. V gave up 6 bases and J gave up 3 bases; unmatched junction bases: 11. DNA for the CDR3: TGTGCCAGCTCCCCGGTGGGACAGACCTACTACGAGCAGTACTTC. Translating gives CASSPVGQTYYEQYF. The full variable domain, its missing parts supplied by reference TRBV18 and TRBJ2-7, is NAGVMQNPRHLVRRRGQEARLRCSPMKGHSHVYWYRQLPEEGLKFMVYLQKENIIDESGMPKERFSAEFPKEGPSILRIQQVVRGDSAAYFCASSPVGQTYYEQYFGPGTRLTVT.

J is TRBJ1-2 and V is TRBV28; D is perhaps TRBD1 (5 bases). Trimming cost V 4 bases and J 4 bases, with 22 bases left between them. The CDR3 runs 17 residues. Germline CDR1 reads MDHEN; CDR2 reads SYDVKM. DNA for the CDR3: TGTGCCAGCAGTTCCCTTTTGGCCAGGGTCCAATCCTATGGCTACACCTTC. It encodes CASSSLLARVQSYGYTF.

This sequence joins TRBV15 and TRBJ2-7; maybe TRBD2 (6 bases). V lost 3 bases to trimming and J lost 6 bases, with 18 bases between them. The CDR3 is made up of 15 amino acids. Germline V CDR1 and CDR2: LNHNV, YYDKDF (reference sequence). CDR3: CATSRVALAAAEQYF. CDR3 coding DNA: TGTGCCACCAGCAGGGTAGCACTAGCTGCGGCCGAGCAGTACTTC.

This chain connects TRBV6-2 or TRBV6-3 to TRBJ2-7; 10 bases line up with TRBD2. CDR1 MNHEY and CDR2 SVGEGT come from the germline V gene. This CDR3 has 17 amino acids. The V and J ends lost 0 bases and 2 bases, in that order; junction bases with no gene match: 7. DNA of the CDR3: TGTGCCAGCAGTTACTCTTCGAAGCGGGGGGGAACCTACGAGCAGTACTTC. Protein: CASSYSSKRGGTYEQYF.

Only one count was recorded for this clone. This sequence joins TRBV27 and TRBJ1-1, with 7 bases that match TRBD1. This CDR3 spans 15 amino acids. J was trimmed by 10 bases and V by 5 bases; bases with no gene match: 16. Germline V CDR1 and CDR2: MNHEY, SMNVEV (reference sequence). The DNA of the CDR3 is TGTGCCAGCAGTCCGATCCTAGGGCAGGGGGTGAGAGCTTTCTTT. This gives the protein CASSPILGQGVRAFF.

The chain links TRBV5-1 to TRBJ2-3, with 10 bases identical to TRBD2. In germline, CDR1 is SGHRS, CDR2 YFSETQ. There are 16 residues in the CDR3. The V gene end was trimmed by 0 bases and the J gene end by 1 base; junction bases not matched to a gene: 2. This CDR3 reads CASSLDGTSGTDTQYF. For the CDR3, the DNA is TGCGCCAGCAGCTTGGATGGGACTAGCGGCACAGATACGCAGTATTTT.

The rearrangement links TRBV5-8 to TRBJ1-1, with D tentatively TRBD1 (5 bases). The length of the CDR3 is 14 residues. V was shortened by 3 bases and J by 5 bases, with 14 bases between the two germline ends. Germline V gene sequence: CDR1 SGHTS, CDR2 YDEGEE. This CDR3 is CASSWGLEGTEAFF. The CDR3 nucleotides read TGTGCCAGCAGCTGGGGCCTGGAGGGAACTGAAGCTTTCTTT.

The chain joins TRBV6-6 to TRBJ1-2; 8 positions match TRBD1. V shed 5 bases and J 5 bases; nucleotides not matched to a gene: 19. The germline CDR1 and CDR2 sequences are MNHNY and SVGAGI (reference sequence). The CDR3 loop spans 18 amino acids. CDR3 nucleotides: TGTGCCAGCAGTCTTCCGAGCAGGGGGCTCCCCACTTCGTATGGCTACACCTTC. Its translation: CASSLPSRGLPTSYGYTF.

The rearrangement uses TRBV5-1 and TRBJ1-5; 11 nucleotides line up with TRBD1. J lost 7 bases, V lost 4 bases, and 7 bases had no gene match. Germline assignment: CDR1 SGHRS and CDR2 YFSETQ. CDR3 length: 15 residues. The chain's CDR3 is CASSIGQGANQPQHF. CDR3 nucleotides: TGCGCCAGCAGCATAGGACAGGGGGCGAACCAGCCCCAGCATTTT.

The chain uses TRBV10-1 and TRBJ2-7; D tentatively reads TRBD1 or TRBD2 (6 bases each). The CDR3 is 14 residues long. The V gene's germline CDR1 is WNHNN and CDR2 SYGVQD (reference sequence). Between the trimmed V and J ends, which lost 5 bases and 2 bases, there was a span of 13 bases. CDR3 sequence: CASSRGALTYEQYF. As DNA, the CDR3 is TGCGCCAGCAGTAGGGGGGCCTTAACCTACGAGCAGTACTTC.

This chain's CDR3 is CASGYRSNTGELFF. In DNA form, the CDR3 reads TGTGCCAGTGGGTACCGGTCGAACACCGGGGAGCTGTTTTTT. The chain joins TRBV19 to TRBJ2-2; the D is unclear. The CDR3 is 14 residues long. Per germline, CDR1 LNHDA and CDR2 SQIVND (reference sequence). The ends were cut back, 8 bases at V and 0 bases at J, with 10 bases in the middle.

This clone was detected a few times. V and J are TRBV4-3 and TRBJ1-1, with D maybe TRBD1 (6 bases). CDR3 length: 18 amino acids. Trimming shortened V by 0 bases and J by 0 bases, and 17 bases separated the two germline ends. Germline V lookup: CDR1 LGHNA, CDR2 YSLEER. CDR3 sequence (DNA): TGCGCCAGCAGCCAAGAGATTCTGGGACACCGCCTGAACACTGAAGCTTTCTTT. Translated, it gives CASSQEILGHRLNTEAFF.

The chain recombines TRBV5-4 with TRBJ2-1; 9 bases are a match to TRBD2. This CDR3 is built from 15 residues. CDR1 is SGHNT and CDR2 is YYREEE in the germline V gene (reference sequence). The V and J ends lost 2 bases and 6 bases, in that order; junction bases with no gene match: 6. The CDR3 reads CASSFGGRGFNEQFF. In DNA, the CDR3 is TGTGCCAGCAGCTTCGGCGGGAGGGGGTTCAATGAGCAGTTCTTC.

The chain links TRBV28 to TRBJ1-1, with D possibly being TRBD1 (6 bases). V was trimmed by 2 bases and J by 2 bases, leaving 9 bases between them. CDR1 and CDR2 from the germline V gene are MDHEN and SYDVKM. The CDR3 is 14 residues long. CDR3 protein: CASSLPTGNTEAFF. In DNA form, the CDR3 reads TGTGCCAGCAGTTTACCGACAGGAAACACTGAAGCTTTCTTT.

The rearrangement joins TRBV5-1 to TRBJ2-3; 8 positions agree with TRBD1. Germline V gene data show CDR1 as SGHRS and CDR2 as YFSETQ. The CDR3 is 15 amino acids. V trimming: 4 bases; J trimming: 1 base; junction bases outside the gene matches: 5. This CDR3 is CASSGGQEGTDTQYF. The DNA of the CDR3 is TGCGCCAGCAGCGGGGGACAGGAGGGCACAGATACGCAGTATTTT.

This rearrangement joins TRBV30 to TRBJ2-4; TRBD2 matches at 8 bases. Per the germline V gene, CDR1 is GTSNPN and CDR2 is SVGIG (reference sequence). The CDR3 sequence is 16 residues long. J was trimmed by 7 bases and V by 3 bases; bases with no gene match: 14. CDR3 DNA: TGTGCCTGGAGAGCCCCCGGGGGGGGAATAGGGAACATTCAGTACTTC. Translation gives CAWRAPGGGIGNIQYF.

V and J are TRBV24-1 and TRBJ1-5; maybe TRBD1 (6 bases). The CDR3 runs 16 residues. CDR1 and CDR2 (germline): KGHDR, SFDVKD. V lost 5 bases and J 2 bases, leaving 15 bases between the germline ends. The CDR3 loop reads CATSAPAQGGNQPQHF. CDR3 nucleotide sequence: TGTGCCACCAGTGCCCCCGCACAGGGTGGCAATCAGCCCCAGCATTTT.